Sequencing of this T cell receptor (beta chain) was carried out in a study of blood T cell repertoires in COVID-19. Study-level background: Researchers got acute and convalescent COVID-19 samples from the United States, Italy and Spain. PBMCs, B-cell-depleted T cells, or T cells provided the cDNA or gDNA that made up the material.

Authors' methods: How many nucleated cells were present was estimated from reference gene primer amplification. Measured with immunoSEQ multiplex PCR; TCRdb has only the in-frame clones, and not every one. V, J and clone size were drawn from that table, and D and trimming were deduced from the DNA. Of roughly 200,000 clones detected, 80% to 90% appear once; the ten largest clones hold approximately 6.2%. CDR1 is LNHDA, CDR2 SQIVND, per germline (reference sequence). The CDR3 contains 20 residues. Trimming took 4 bases from V and 10 from J; bases not matched to a gene: 20. This receptor was obtained from a man in his 60s who had recovered from COVID-19. The source material was peripheral blood. The chain uses TRBV19 and TRBJ2-1; 15 bases line up with TRBD2. The DNA of the CDR3 is TGTGCCAGTAGTAAACTGGAAGGGACTAGCGGGGGGCCGCCCTCGGGGGAGCAGTTCTTC. Amino acid sequence: CASSKLEGTSGGPPSGEQFF. Variable domain in full (rest from reference TRBV19 and TRBJ2-1): DGGITQSPKYLFRKEGQNVTLSCEQNLNHDAMYWYRQDPGQGLRLIYYSQIVNDFQKGDIAEGYSVSREKKESFPLTVTSAQKNPTAFYLCASSKLEGTSGGPPSGEQFFGPGTRLTVL.